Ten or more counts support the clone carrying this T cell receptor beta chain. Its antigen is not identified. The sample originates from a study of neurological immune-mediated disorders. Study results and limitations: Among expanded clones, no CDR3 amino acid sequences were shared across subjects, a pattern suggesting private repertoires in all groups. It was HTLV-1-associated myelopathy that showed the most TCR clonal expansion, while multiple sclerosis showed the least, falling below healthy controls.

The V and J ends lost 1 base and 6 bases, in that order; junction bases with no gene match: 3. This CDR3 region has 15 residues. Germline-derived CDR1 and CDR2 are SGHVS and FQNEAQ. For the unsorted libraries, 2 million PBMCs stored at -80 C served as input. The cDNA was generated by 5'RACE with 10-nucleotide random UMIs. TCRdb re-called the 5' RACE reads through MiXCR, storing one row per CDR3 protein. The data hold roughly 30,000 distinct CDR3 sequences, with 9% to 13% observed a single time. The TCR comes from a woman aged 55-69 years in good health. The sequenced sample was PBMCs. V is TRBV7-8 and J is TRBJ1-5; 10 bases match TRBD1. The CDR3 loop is CASSLVGTGVQPQHF. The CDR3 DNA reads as TGTGCCAGCAGCTTAGTGGGGACAGGGGTTCAGCCCCAGCATTTT.